The 12 T cell receptor beta chains presented below share a single source sample, sequenced in a study of shared clonotypes between healthy human individuals (dated by TCRdb to the early 2020s). For the CD8 naive samples, CD45RO-negative cells were positively selected for CCR7, yielding a CD45RA+CCR7+ population from which TemRA cells were excluded. The library was obtained by the immunoSEQ multiplex PCR assay. In TCRdb, the immuneACCESS table is reduced to in-frame sequences with V and J assigned. These tables do not hold every clone; where another copy was compared, an unresolved V gene accounts for under half, and the others remain unexplained. In this sample the table shows 2 million to 2.5 million clones, about 95% of which occur a single time. The biggest ten clones account for approximately 1.2% of the sample. Sample: naive CD8+ T cells sorted from blood. Per the publication, the cell subset or site label means: CD45RA+CCR7+. The receptor set was obtained from a young man in good health.

V and J are TRBV13 and TRBJ2-7; 7 bases line up with TRBD2. V lost 2 bases and J lost 6; bases outside the gene matches: 7. The CDR3 spans 14 residues. From germline, CDR1 is PRHDT and CDR2 FYEKMQ (reference sequence). The CDR3 sequence is CASSLRGSIAEQYF. In DNA form, the CDR3 reads TGTGCCAGCAGCTTACGCGGGAGTATAGCCGAGCAGTACTTC.

CDR3 in amino acids: CASSQDRQGNYNEQFF. As DNA, the CDR3 is TGCGCCAGCAGCCAAGATCGACAGGGGAACTACAATGAGCAGTTCTTC. This chain connects TRBV4-3 to TRBJ2-1; 8 bases match TRBD1. Germline V CDR1 and CDR2: LGHNA, YSLEER. V lost 0 bases, J lost 3 bases, and 4 bases stayed unmatched. The CDR3 loop spans 16 amino acids.

J is TRBJ2-7 and V is TRBV5-6; 10 bases match TRBD1. Trimming at V came to 1 base and at J to 4 bases, leaving 8 bases not matched to a gene. This CDR3 is built from 16 residues. The germline V gene has CDR1 SGHDT and CDR2 YYEEEE. The CDR3 region is CASSLSGQGYGYEQYF. DNA for the CDR3: TGTGCCAGCAGCTTGTCGGGACAGGGGTACGGGTACGAGCAGTACTTC. The whole variable domain, remainder taken from reference TRBV5-6 and TRBJ2-7, is DAGVTQSPTHLIKTRGQQVTLRCSPKSGHDTVSWYQQALGQGPQFIFQYYEEEERQRGNFPDRFSGHQFPNYSSELNVNALLLGDSALYLCASSLSGQGYGYEQYFGPGTRLTVT.

The V gene is TRBV6-5, the J gene TRBJ1-2; maybe TRBD1 (5 bases). This CDR3 comprises 14 residues. Per germline, CDR1 MNHEY and CDR2 SVGAGI. The ends were cut back, 0 bases at V and 7 bases at J, with 12 bases in the middle. The CDR3 region has the DNA TGTGCCAGCAGTTACTCCTACGGTGGGGCTGGCTACACCTTC. Amino acids: CASSYSYGGAGYTF.

The gene calls are TRBV4-3 and TRBJ2-7; D remains unclear. From germline, CDR1 is LGHNA and CDR2 YSLEER. V lost 0 bases and J 0 bases, leaving 9 bases between the germline ends. The CDR3 consists of 15 residues. The CDR3 sequence: CASSQDRVGSYEQYF. The CDR3 DNA is TGCGCCAGCAGCCAAGATAGAGTAGGCTCCTACGAGCAGTACTTC.

The chain has TRBV7-8 and TRBJ2-1; 9 nucleotides line up with TRBD2. Germline V CDR1 and CDR2: SGHVS, FQNEAQ. The CDR3 is 18 amino acids. Trimming took 0 bases from V and 4 from J; bases not matched to a gene: 10. The CDR3 DNA is TGTGCCAGCAGCTTAGCTCTGGCGGGAGGGCCCATTTACAATGAGCAGTTCTTC. Its translation is CASSLALAGGPIYNEQFF.

The J gene is TRBJ2-3, the V gene TRBV6-5, with a tentative D call TRBD2 (6 bases). The CDR3 covers 16 residues. Germline V lookup: CDR1 MNHEY, CDR2 SVGAGI. The germline V and J ends were trimmed by 4 bases and 2 bases, with 16 bases remaining between them. CDR3 amino acids: CASSSAGGAYTDTQYF. For the CDR3, the DNA is TGTGCCAGCAGTTCCGCGGGCGGGGCGTACACAGATACGCAGTATTTT.

V usage is TRBV28 and J usage is TRBJ1-5; a possible D gene is TRBD1 (5 bases). Trimming pared 4 bases from V and 7 bases from J, leaving 14 bases between. Germline CDR1 reads MDHEN; CDR2 reads SYDVKM. The CDR3 spans 14 residues. The DNA for the CDR3 is TGTGCCAGCAGTTCAATCGGGGGGAGCCAGCCCCAGCATTTT. Its translation is CASSSIGGSQPQHF. Filled out from reference TRBV28 and TRBJ1-5, the complete variable domain reads DVKVTQSSRYLVKRTGEKVFLECVQDMDHENMFWYRQDPGLGLRLIYFSYDVKMKEKGDIPEGYSVSREKKERFSLILESASTNQTSMYLCASSSIGGSQPQHFGDGTRLSIL.

CDR3 sequence: CASSLGWRGGFGEQYF. Here the CDR3 DNA reads TGTGCCAGCAGTTTAGGGTGGCGGGGCGGATTTGGGGAGCAGTACTTC. The genes are TRBV28 and TRBJ2-7, with a possible D match to TRBD2 (6 bases). Germline V gene data show CDR1 as MDHEN and CDR2 as SYDVKM. The CDR3 spans 16 residues. Deletions cut 2 bases from V and 7 bases from J, with 21 bases between.

The chain carries TRBV18 and TRBJ2-7; TRBD2 agrees at 8 bases. Per germline, CDR1 KGHSH and CDR2 LQKENI. V trimming: 2 bases; J trimming: 6 bases; junction bases outside the gene matches: 6. This CDR3 is built from 14 residues. In DNA, the CDR3 is TGTGCCAGCTCACCATCGGGAGGGCCTTTCGAGCAGTACTTC. Translated, it gives CASSPSGGPFEQYF.

This clone was observed a single time. The chain has TRBV7-9 and TRBJ1-1; tentatively, D is TRBD1 (5 bases). CDR3 length equals 16 residues. Trimming shortened V by 1 base and J by 8 bases, and 20 bases separated the two germline ends. Germline-derived CDR1 and CDR2 are SEHNR and FQNEAQ (reference sequence). CDR3 nucleotide sequence: TGTGCCAGCAGCTTAGATCAATTGTCCGGGACCCCAGAAGCTTTCTTT. It translates to CASSLDQLSGTPEAFF.

With regard to this clone: The junction does not match germline at one end; this may be a read error. The chain has TRBV7-7 and TRBJ2-1; 11 bases align to TRBD2. Germline-derived CDR1 and CDR2 are SSHAT and FNYEAQ (reference sequence). The CDR3 extends over 18 amino acids. CDR3 amino acids: CASSLLDGLTSGTNEQFF. The CDR3 DNA sequence: TGTGCTAGCAGCTTACTGGATGGGCTGACTAGCGGGACAAATGAGCAGTTCTTC. The full variable domain, its missing parts supplied by reference TRBV7-7 and TRBJ2-1, is GAGVSQSPRYKVTKRGQDVTLRCDPISSHATLYWYQQALGQGPEFLTYFNYEAQPDKSGLPSDRFSAERPEGSISTLTIQRTEQRDSAMYRCASSLLDGLTSGTNEQFFGPGTRLTVL.